The source of this TCR beta chain is a study of blood T cells in healthy people across ages (dated by TCRdb to about 2015). Looking at the study overall: In model experiments, roughly one uniquely barcoded TCR beta cDNA molecule per two T cells was captured by template switching. Age-related changes in TCR beta repertoire diversity were measured in the study by deep sequencing normalized with unique cDNA molecular identifiers. The donors were split into four age groups: young (average about 15 years), middle-aged (39), aged (more than 60) and long-lived (under 85). To avoid experimental bias, donors of different ages were distributed randomly across sequencing lanes. The study analyzed two additional independent replicas of 1 million unique cDNA reads from the same blood draw for two donors, one aged 18 to 29 and one aged 80 or older.

The full study reports these points: The CMV infection status of donors was not known, potentially confounding age-related changes in expanded clonotypes. The long-lived group showed more naive CD4+ T cells, fewer expanded clones and increased TCR diversity than the aged group, suggesting age selection. Estimates of total diversity based on one million sequenced T cells were regarded as lower bounds and as underestimates. Because profiling used bulk unsorted PBMCs, naive and antigen-experienced compartments could not be compared conclusively. As age increased, observed TCR beta diversity per million T cells dropped in a roughly linear way, and a significant reduction was already evident by age 40. The percentage of naive T cells measured by flow cytometry correlated strongly with observed TCR beta diversity.

Sequences SGHDN (CDR1) and FVKESK (CDR2) are obtained from the germline V gene. From its cysteine to its phenylalanine, the CDR3 spans 15 amino acids. The DNA shown is the 45-base CDR3, in frame from base 1. Trimming removed 2 bases from V and 2 bases from J, leaving 12 bases between the germline ends. A word on this clonotype: Its binding antigen is unknown. No much larger clonotype is one base removed from it; base qualities were not supplied.

Systemically healthy Caucasian individuals from Russia, 35 to 40 in total and aged roughly 6 to 90 years, were included as donors. Each donor gave approximately 9.3 milliliters of peripheral blood, collected into EDTA-treated Vacutainer tubes. Ficoll-Paque density-gradient centrifugation was used to isolate PBMCs, with at least 6 million per sample. Total RNA was extracted from PBMCs with Trizol reagent, with at least 5 micrograms obtained per sample. Naive CD45RAhigh/CD27high T cell percentages were measured by flow cytometry on a PBMC aliquot from every donor. The method was 5' RACE. The data were produced on an Illumina HiSeq 2500. The second PCR ran for about 6 to 11 cycles and used a J-beta primer mix along with a sample-barcoded 5' primer. Each TCR beta cDNA molecule received a unique molecular identifier from a template-switch 5' adaptor carrying 12 random nucleotides. At least 2.5 million CDR3-containing paired-end reads were obtained from each sample. All of the RNA was converted into first-strand cDNA using the Mint cDNA synthesis kit, with a TRBC-specific oligonucleotide serving as the primer. Following uracil-DNA glycosylase treatment, all cDNA underwent a first 18-cycle PCR with the universal primers M1SS and BC2_uni_R. In the authors' own workflow: For normalization, 1 million high-quality reads, each with a distinct molecular identifier, were randomly selected from each sample. Reads sharing molecular identifiers were discarded rather than binned into consensus sequences. MiTCR, with a Q25 quality threshold and the strictest error-elimination algorithm, was used for CDR3 identification, clonotype clustering and error correction. A nonparametric unseen species model using Euler transformation provided a lower-bound estimate of total TCR beta diversity. Using fastp at Q25 and MiXCR, TCRdb reprocessed the public reads and kept productive beta chains. Entries are consolidated by CDR3 protein sequence, retaining the most common genes and DNA. The V and J calls reflect TCRdb's pipeline rather than the authors' work. For this sample the table gives just under 750,000 distinct CDR3 sequences, of which about a fifth were detected only once. Jointly, the top ten make up less than 25% of the sample.

The chain is assembled from TRBV14 and TRBJ2-5; the D gene is perhaps TRBD2, from 6 matching bases. The receptor comes from a man in his 70s in good health. Sequencing was performed on blood. The bases read TGTGCCAGCAGCCAACCGGGACTCACGCAAGAGACCCAGTACTTC. Translation gives CASSQPGLTQETQYF.